Each of the 2 T cell receptor beta chains below was sequenced from the same sample in a study of post-analysis software for immune sequencing data. General study points: Included in a set of roughly five TRBV segments more frequent in patients than controls were TRBV5-6, TRBV5-1 and TRBV20-1.

Antigens for these TCRs are unknown. Each TCR beta cDNA library carried unique molecular identifiers. MiXCR, applied by TCRdb to the PCR reads, yields one record per CDR3 protein. In the table there are around 700,000 distinct CDR3 sequences, 59% of which are singletons. Sequencing was performed on blood. The receptors originated from a girl aged 2-10 years with multiple sclerosis.

This clonotype was picked up a small number of times. The V and J genes are TRBV6-2 or TRBV6-3 and TRBJ2-7; tentatively, D is TRBD1 or TRBD2 (5 bases each). The CDR3 consists of 14 residues. V shed 2 bases and J shed 3 bases, with 11 bases lying between them. The V gene's germline CDR1 is MNHEY and CDR2 SVGEGT. The CDR3 region has the DNA TGTGCCAGCAGTTACGAGGAGGACAACTACGAGCAGTACTTC. This codes for CASSYEEDNYEQYF.

The chain couples TRBV7-3 to TRBJ2-1; D gene unclear. The CDR3 covers 12 residues. V was trimmed by 1 base and J by 9 bases, leaving 7 bases between them. Germline loops: CDR1 SGHTA, CDR2 FQGTGA. This CDR3 reads CASSLIRSEQFF. CDR3 bases: TGTGCCAGCAGCTTAATCAGGAGTGAGCAGTTCTTC.